These 9 T cell receptor beta chains came from one sample sequenced in a study of cytomegalovirus exposure and HLA in healthy donors. The PCR employed 60 Vbeta primers together with 13 Jbeta primers. The table came from immunoSEQ multiplex PCR; TCRdb's copy has only in-frame clones and leaves some out. The profile covers some 120,000 clones, with approximately 81% appearing a single time and 1.5% to 2.5% taken by the ten largest. The material sequenced was PBMCs. Receptor source: a man aged 18 to 35 in good health and CMV-seronegative.

Only a few counts were recorded for this clone. V and J are TRBV21-1 and TRBJ2-5; TRBD2 reflects the table's D call only, with no check against the DNA. TRBV21-1 is assigned pseudogene status. The CDR3 runs to 18 residues. This CDR3 reads CASSHRKREGPLKETQYF. Written as DNA, the CDR3 is TGTGCCAGCAGCCACCGAAAGCGGGAGGGCCCGCTTAAAGAGACCCAGTACTTC.

The chain employs TRBV12-5 and TRBJ2-1; D perhaps matches TRBD1 (6 bases). V lost 4 bases, J lost 4 bases, and 20 bases lay in between. The CDR3 is made up of 17 amino acids. The V gene's germline CDR1 is LGHNT and CDR2 FRNRAP. The DNA of the CDR3 is TGTGCTAGTGGTTCACGGACTCCCTTGGGGACATACAATGAGCAGTTCTTC. It encodes CASGSRTPLGTYNEQFF.

There are a few counts of this clone. The chain combines TRBV20-1 with TRBJ1-3; D gene uncertain. Trimming stripped 3 bases from V and 4 bases from J, with 4 bases between. CDR1 and CDR2 from the germline V gene are DFQATT and SNEGSKA (reference sequence). This CDR3 is built from 11 residues. The CDR3 DNA follows: TGCAGTGCTAGTGCGGGAAACACCATATATTTT. Translation: CSASAGNTIYF.

This chain connects TRBV7-9 to TRBJ2-2; D unclear. The CDR3 loop spans 13 amino acids. CDR1 and CDR2 from the germline V gene are SEHNR and FQNEAQ (reference sequence). Trimming shortened V by 4 bases and J by 2 bases, and 5 bases separated the two germline ends. The CDR3 DNA reads TGTGCCAGCAGCTCGACTAACACCGGGGAGCTGTTTTTT. Translating it yields CASSSTNTGELFF.

The chain joins TRBV9 to TRBJ2-2, with D maybe TRBD1 (6 bases). V was trimmed by 4 bases and J by 6 bases, leaving 19 bases between them. This CDR3 comprises 16 residues. CDR1 and CDR2 (germline): SGDLS, YYNGEE. The CDR3 region has the DNA TGTGCCAGCAGCCCCTCAGGGACATTTTCCGCCGGGGAGCTGTTTTTT. Protein sequence: CASSPSGTFSAGELFF.

The J gene is TRBJ1-1, the V gene TRBV2; perhaps TRBD1 as D (6 bases). Germline V CDR1 and CDR2: SNHLY, FYNNEI. V was trimmed by 5 bases and J by 7 bases, leaving 14 bases between them. CDR3 length equals 13 residues. The chain's CDR3 is CASSSQGMGEAFF. Here the CDR3 DNA reads TGTGCCAGCAGTAGCCAGGGGATGGGTGAAGCTTTCTTT.

This chain uses TRBV30 with TRBJ2-7, with 7 bases that match TRBD2. The CDR3 consists of 14 residues. The germline CDR1 and CDR2 sequences are GTSNPN and SVGIG (reference sequence). The J segment lost 6 bases and the V segment lost 4 bases, leaving 12 bases of the junction unmatched. CDR3 protein: CAWNGGGAPSEQYF. In nucleotides, the CDR3 is TGTGCCTGGAATGGCGGGGGTGCTCCCTCCGAGCAGTACTTC.

V and J are TRBV4-1 and TRBJ2-1; 9 bases align to TRBD1. After removal of 0 bases from V and 6 bases from J, the junction contained 12 bases not matched to a gene. Germline V gives CDR1 MGHRA, CDR2 YSYEKL. This CDR3 contains 18 residues. The CDR3 region is CASSQDQGQGSGPNEQFF. The CDR3 nucleotides are TGCGCCAGCAGCCAAGATCAGGGACAGGGATCGGGACCCAATGAGCAGTTCTTC.

The chain's CDR3 is CASSLWTGNTEAFF. CDR3 bases: TGTGCCAGCAGCTTGTGGACAGGGAACACTGAAGCTTTCTTT. This chain uses TRBV7-9 with TRBJ1-1; 7 bases fit TRBD1. From germline, CDR1 is SEHNR and CDR2 FQNEAQ (reference sequence). V was pared by 3 bases and J by 1 base, with 2 bases of the junction left unmatched. This CDR3 contains 14 residues.